This T cell receptor beta chain comes out of a study of cytomegalovirus exposure and HLA in healthy donors. Study-level findings and limits: What TCR beta sequences reportedly achieved was accurate prediction of HLA-A and HLA-B alleles in most subjects. The study listed around 150 cytomegalovirus-associated TCR beta chains. In a later analysis, DRB1 alleles had the most associated TCRs; HLA-C alleles the fewest. The only immune exposure information that was available was CMV serostatus.

In the case of this clone: Its antigen is unknown.

Germline CDR1 SSHAT, CDR2 FNYEAQ (reference sequence). The CDR3 totals 14 residues. Use of 60 Vbeta and 13 Jbeta primers characterized the PCR. The assay was immunoSEQ multiplex PCR, and TCRdb's table has in-frame clones only and misses some. Of approximately 170,000 clones listed, around 85% are singletons. The sequencing sample was made of PBMCs. This receptor was obtained from a human donor in good health. The J gene is TRBJ2-5, the V gene TRBV7-7; D is perhaps TRBD1 (7 bases). The DNA end is more similar to TRBJ2-7, so the J call may be wrong. The CDR3 sequence is CASSLRQGLYEQYF. The CDR3, as DNA: TGTGCCAGCAGCCTTCGACAGGGACTCTACGAGCAGTACTTC.